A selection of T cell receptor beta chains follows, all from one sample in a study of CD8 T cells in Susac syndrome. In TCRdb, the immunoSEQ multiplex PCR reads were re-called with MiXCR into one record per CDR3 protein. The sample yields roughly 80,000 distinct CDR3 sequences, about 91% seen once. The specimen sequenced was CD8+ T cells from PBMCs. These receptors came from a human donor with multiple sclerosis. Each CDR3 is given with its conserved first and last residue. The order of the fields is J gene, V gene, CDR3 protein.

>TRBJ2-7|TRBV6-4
CASSDKTYEQYF
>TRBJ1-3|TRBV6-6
CAIRRDSGNTIYF
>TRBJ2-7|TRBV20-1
CSAREGVLAGALEQYF
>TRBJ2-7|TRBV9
CASSGSGGYEQYF
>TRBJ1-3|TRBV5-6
CASSVTLGNTIYF
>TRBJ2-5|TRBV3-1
CASSQVTLEETQYF
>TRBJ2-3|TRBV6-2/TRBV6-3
CASSLAGGATDTQYF
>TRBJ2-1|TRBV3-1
CASSQGTKFLEEQFF
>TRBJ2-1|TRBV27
CASSSLRSESSYNEQFF
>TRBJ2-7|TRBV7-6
CASSPHPDRETPHEQYF
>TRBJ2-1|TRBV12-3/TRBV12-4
CASSLFGFQGDEQFF
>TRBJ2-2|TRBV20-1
CSARDPGQGRTGELFF
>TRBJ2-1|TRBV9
CASSVVADDNEQFF
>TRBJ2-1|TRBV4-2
CASSQDSPSEYNEQFF
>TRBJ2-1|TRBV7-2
CASSHPARDIYNEQFF
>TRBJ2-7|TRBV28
CASSFDRAWGSYEQYF
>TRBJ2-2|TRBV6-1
CASSPTSFLSPGELFF
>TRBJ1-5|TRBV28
CAITGWGNQPQHF
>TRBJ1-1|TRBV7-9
CASTQGDTEAFF
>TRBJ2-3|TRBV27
CASSWASGGAGSTDTQYF
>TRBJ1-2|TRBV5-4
CASSFGGQGKGYTF
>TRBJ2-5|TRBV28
CASSSPQGEGETQYF
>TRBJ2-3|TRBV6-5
CASRLLGTSTDTQYF
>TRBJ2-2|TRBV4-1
CASSPQLTAGELFF
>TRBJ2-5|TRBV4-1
CASSPTGIQTQYF
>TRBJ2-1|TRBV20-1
CSARGPGTRDGNEQFF
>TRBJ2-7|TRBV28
CASSPRGAGGRHEQYF
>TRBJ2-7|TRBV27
CASSRGTGGYEQYF
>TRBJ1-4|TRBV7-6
CASSLAGGASEKLFF
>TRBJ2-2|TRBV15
CATSLGQGANTGELFF